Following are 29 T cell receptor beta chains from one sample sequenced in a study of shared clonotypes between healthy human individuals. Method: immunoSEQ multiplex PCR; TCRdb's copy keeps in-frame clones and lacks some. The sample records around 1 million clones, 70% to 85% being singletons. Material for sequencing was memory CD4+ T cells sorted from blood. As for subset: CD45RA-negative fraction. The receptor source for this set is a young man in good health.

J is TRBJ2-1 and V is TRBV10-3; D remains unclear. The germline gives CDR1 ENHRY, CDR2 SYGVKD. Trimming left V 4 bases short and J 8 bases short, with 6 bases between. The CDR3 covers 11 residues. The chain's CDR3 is CAISGLDEQFF. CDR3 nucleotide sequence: TGTGCCATCAGTGGACTCGATGAGCAGTTCTTC.

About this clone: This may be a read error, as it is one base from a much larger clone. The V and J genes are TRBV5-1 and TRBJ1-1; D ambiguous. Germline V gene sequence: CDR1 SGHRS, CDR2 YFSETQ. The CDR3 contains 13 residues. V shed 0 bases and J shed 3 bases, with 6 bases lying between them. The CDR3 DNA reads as TGCGCCAGCAGCTTGGTAGTGGACACTGAAGCTTTCTTT. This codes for CASSLVVDTEAFF.

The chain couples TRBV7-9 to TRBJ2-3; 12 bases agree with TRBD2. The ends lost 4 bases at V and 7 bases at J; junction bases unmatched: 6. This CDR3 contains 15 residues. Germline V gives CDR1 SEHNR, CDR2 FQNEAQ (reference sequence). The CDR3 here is CASSSLTSGSNTQYF. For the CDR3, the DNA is TGTGCCAGCAGCTCCTTGACTAGCGGGAGTAATACGCAGTATTTT.

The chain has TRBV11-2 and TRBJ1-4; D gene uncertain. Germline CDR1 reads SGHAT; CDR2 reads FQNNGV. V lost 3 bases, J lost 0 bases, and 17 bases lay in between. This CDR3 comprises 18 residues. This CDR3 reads CASSFTTGSLTTNEKLFF. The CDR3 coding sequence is TGTGCCAGCAGCTTCACGACGGGGAGCCTGACAACTAATGAAAAACTGTTTTTT.

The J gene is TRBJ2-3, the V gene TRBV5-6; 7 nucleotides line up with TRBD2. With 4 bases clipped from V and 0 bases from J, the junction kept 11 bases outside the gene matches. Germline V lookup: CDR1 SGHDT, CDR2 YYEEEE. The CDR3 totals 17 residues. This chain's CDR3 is CASSLLGGLSSTDTQYF. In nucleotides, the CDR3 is TGTGCCAGCAGCCTCCTGGGGGGGTTATCTAGCACAGATACGCAGTATTTT.

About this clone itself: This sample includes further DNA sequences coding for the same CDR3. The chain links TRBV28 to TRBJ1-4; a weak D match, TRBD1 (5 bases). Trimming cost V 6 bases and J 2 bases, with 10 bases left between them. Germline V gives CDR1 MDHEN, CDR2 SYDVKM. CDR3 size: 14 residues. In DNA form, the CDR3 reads TGTGCCAGCAGACCAGGGCCCACTAATGAAAAACTGTTTTTT. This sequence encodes CASRPGPTNEKLFF.

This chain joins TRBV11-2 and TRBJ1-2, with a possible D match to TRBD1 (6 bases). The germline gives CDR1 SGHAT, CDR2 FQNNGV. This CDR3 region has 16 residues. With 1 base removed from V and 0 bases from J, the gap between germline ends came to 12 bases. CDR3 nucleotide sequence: TGTGCCAGCAGCTTAGTAGGAGGGGGGACTAACTATGGCTACACCTTC. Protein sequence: CASSLVGGGTNYGYTF.

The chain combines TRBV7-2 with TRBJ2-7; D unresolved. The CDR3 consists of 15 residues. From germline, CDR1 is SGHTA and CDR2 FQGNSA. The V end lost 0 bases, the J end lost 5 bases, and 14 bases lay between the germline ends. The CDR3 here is CASSLASTSIHEQYF. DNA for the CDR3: TGTGCCAGCAGCTTAGCTAGCACGTCTATACACGAGCAGTACTTC.

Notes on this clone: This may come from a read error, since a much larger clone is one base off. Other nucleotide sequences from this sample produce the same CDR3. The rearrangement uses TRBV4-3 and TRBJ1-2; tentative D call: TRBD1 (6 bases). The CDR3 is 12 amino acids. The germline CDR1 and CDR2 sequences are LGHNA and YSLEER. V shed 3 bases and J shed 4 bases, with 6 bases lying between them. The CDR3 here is CASSQGAYGYTF. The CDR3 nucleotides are TGCGCCAGCAGCCAGGGGGCCTATGGCTACACCTTC.

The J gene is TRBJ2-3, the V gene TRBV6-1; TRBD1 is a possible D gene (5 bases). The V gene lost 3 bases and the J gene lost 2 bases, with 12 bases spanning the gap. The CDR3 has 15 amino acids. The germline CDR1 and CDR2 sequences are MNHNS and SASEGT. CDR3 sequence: CASSDSGHPTDTQYF. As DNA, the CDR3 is TGTGCCAGCAGTGATTCTGGACATCCCACAGATACGCAGTATTTT.

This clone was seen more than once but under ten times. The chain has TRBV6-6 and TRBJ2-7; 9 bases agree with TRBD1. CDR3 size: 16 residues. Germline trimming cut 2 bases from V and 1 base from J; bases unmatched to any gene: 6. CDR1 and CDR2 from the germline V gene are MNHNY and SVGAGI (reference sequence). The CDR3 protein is CASSYGGQGGSYEQYF. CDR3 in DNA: TGTGCCAGCAGTTACGGGGGACAGGGAGGGTCCTACGAGCAGTACTTC.

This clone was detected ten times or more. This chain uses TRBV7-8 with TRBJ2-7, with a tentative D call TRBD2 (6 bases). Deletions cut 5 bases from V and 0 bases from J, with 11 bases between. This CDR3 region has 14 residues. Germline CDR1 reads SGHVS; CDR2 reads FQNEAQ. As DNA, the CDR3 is TGTGCCAGCAGCCCCCGGACTACCTCCTACGAGCAGTACTTC. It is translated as CASSPRTTSYEQYF.

The CDR3 spells CASRTGELYEQYF. CDR3 DNA: TGTGCCAGCAGGACAGGGGAGCTCTACGAGCAGTACTTC. This chain joins TRBV6-1 and TRBJ2-7; TRBD1 agrees at 8 bases. The junction had 4 bases not matched to a gene; V was cut back by 6 bases and J by 3 bases. CDR3 length equals 13 residues. Germline CDR1 is MNHNS and CDR2 is SASEGT.

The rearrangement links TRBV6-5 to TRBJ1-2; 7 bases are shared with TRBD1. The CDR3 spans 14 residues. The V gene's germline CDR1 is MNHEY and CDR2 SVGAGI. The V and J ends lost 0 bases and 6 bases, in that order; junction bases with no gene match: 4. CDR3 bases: TGTGCCAGCAGTTACTCCGGCAGGGGGAATGGCTACACCTTC. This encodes CASSYSGRGNGYTF.

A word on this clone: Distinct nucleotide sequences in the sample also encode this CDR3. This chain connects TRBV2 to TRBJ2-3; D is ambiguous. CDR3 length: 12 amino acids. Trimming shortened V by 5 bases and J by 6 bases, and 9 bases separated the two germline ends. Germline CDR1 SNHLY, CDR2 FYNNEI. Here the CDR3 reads CASSLPPDTQYF. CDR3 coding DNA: TGTGCCAGCAGTCTTCCTCCGGATACGCAGTATTTT.

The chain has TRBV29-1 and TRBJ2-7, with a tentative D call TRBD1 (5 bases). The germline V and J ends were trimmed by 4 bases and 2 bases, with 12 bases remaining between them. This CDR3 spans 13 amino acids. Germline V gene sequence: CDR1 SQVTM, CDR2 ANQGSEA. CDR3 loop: CSVVDDRTYEQYF. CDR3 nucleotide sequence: TGCAGCGTTGTCGACGACAGAACCTACGAGCAGTACTTC.

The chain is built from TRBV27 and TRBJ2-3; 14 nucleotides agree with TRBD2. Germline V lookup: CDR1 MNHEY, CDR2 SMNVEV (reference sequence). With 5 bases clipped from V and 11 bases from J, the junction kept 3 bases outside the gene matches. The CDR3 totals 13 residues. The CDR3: CASSPGLAGGQYF. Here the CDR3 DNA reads TGTGCCAGCAGTCCAGGACTAGCGGGGGGGCAGTATTTT.

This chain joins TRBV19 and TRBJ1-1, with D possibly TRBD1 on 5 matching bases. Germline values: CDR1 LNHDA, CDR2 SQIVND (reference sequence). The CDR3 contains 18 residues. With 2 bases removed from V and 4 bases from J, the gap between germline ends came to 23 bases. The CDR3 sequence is CASSIFGGRASSITEAFF. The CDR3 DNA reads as TGTGCCAGTAGTATATTCGGGGGGAGGGCATCAAGCATCACTGAAGCTTTCTTT.

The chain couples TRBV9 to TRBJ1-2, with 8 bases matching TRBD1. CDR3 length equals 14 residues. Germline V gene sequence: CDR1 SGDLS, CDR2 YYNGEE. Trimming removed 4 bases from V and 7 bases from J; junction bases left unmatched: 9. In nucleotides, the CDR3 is TGTGCCAGCAGCATTTCACAGGGGGTTGGTGGCTACACCTTC. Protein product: CASSISQGVGGYTF. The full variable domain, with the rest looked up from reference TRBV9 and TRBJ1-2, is DSGVTQTPKHLITATGQRVTLRCSPRSGDLSVYWYQQSLDQGLQFLIQYYNGEERAKGNILERFSAQQFPDLHSELNLSSLELGDSALYFCASSISQGVGGYTFGSGTRLTVV.

The CDR3 reads CATSRDGRGNNEQFF. The CDR3, as DNA: TGTGCCACCAGCAGAGATGGGCGGGGCAACAATGAGCAGTTCTTC. The chain uses TRBV15 and TRBJ2-1, with TRBD2 as a possible D gene (6 bases). This CDR3 spans 15 amino acids. Trimming removed 0 bases at V and 5 bases at J, with 11 bases between. From germline, CDR1 is LNHNV and CDR2 YYDKDF (reference sequence).

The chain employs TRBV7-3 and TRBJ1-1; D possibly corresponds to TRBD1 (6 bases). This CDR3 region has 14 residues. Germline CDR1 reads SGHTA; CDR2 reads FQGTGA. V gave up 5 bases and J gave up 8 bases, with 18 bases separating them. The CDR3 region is CASSPNGGLGEAFF. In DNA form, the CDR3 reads TGTGCCAGCAGCCCCAACGGGGGGCTGGGGGAAGCTTTCTTT.

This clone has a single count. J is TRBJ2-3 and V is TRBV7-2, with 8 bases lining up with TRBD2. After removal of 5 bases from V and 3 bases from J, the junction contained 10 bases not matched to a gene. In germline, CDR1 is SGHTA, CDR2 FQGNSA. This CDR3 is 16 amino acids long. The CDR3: CASSRQAGVSTDTQYF. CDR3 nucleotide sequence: TGTGCCAGCAGCCGACAAGCGGGAGTTTCGACAGATACGCAGTATTTT.

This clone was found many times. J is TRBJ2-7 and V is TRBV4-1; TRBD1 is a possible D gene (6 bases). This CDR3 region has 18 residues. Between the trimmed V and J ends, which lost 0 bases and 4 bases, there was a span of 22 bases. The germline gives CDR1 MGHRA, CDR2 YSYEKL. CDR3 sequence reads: CASSQDRMGTFKIYEQYF. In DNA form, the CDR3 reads TGCGCCAGCAGCCAAGATCGGATGGGGACATTTAAGATTTACGAGCAGTACTTC.

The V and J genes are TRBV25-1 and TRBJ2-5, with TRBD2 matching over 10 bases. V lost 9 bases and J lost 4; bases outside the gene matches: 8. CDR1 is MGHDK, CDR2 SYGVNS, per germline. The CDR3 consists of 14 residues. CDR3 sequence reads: CASSQAGGPETQYF. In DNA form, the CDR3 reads TGTGCCAGTTCCCAAGCGGGGGGGCCAGAGACCCAGTACTTC.

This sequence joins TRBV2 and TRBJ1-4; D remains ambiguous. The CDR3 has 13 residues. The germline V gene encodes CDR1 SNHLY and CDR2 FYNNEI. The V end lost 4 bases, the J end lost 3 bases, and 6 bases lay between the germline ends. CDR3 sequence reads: CASSGESNEKLFF. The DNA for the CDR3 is TGTGCCAGCAGTGGGGAGTCTAATGAAAAACTGTTTTTT.

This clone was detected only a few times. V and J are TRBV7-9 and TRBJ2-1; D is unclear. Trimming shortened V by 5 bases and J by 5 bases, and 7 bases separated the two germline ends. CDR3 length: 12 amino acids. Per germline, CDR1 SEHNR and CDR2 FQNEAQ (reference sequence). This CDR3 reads CASSPLNNEQFF. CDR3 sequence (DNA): TGTGCCAGCAGCCCTTTGAACAATGAGCAGTTCTTC.

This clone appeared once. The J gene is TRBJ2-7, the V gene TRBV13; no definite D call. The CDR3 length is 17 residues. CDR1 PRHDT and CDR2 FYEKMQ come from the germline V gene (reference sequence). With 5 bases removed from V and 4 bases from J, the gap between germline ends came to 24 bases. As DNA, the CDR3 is TGTGCCAGCAGCGTTGGAACCTCCGGGTCCAGACCTTACGAGCAGTACTTC. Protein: CASSVGTSGSRPYEQYF.

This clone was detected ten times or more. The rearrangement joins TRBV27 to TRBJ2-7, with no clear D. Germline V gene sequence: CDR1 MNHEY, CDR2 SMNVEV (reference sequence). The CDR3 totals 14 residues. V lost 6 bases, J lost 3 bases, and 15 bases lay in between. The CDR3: CASSIRGSNYEQYF. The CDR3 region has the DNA TGTGCCAGCAGCATACGCGGCTCCAACTACGAGCAGTACTTC.

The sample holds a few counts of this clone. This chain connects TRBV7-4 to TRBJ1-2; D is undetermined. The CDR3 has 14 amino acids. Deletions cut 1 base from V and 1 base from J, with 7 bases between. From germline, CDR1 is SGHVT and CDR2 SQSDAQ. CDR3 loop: CASSLEAGNYGYTF. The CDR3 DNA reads TGTGCCAGCAGCTTAGAAGCGGGTAACTATGGCTACACCTTC.